Presented here are 18 T cell receptor beta chains from one specimen sequenced in a study of blood T cell repertoires in COVID-19 (dated by TCRdb to the early 2020s). The library relied on the immunoSEQ multiplex PCR assay. The table was pulled from immuneACCESS by TCRdb, which kept in-frame rearrangements only. Such tables lose some clones; where checked, under half of the loss comes from unresolved V genes, and the rest has no known cause. Here the sample has about 210,000 clones; approximately 90% occur a single time. Of the sample, approximately 1.2% falls within the top ten clones. Source material: peripheral blood. Source of these receptors: a man aged 25 to 40 with acute or convalescent COVID-19.

The chain couples TRBV2 to TRBJ2-3; no definite D call. Germline assignment: CDR1 SNHLY and CDR2 FYNNEI. The length of the CDR3 is 15 residues. The V and J ends lost 0 bases and 2 bases respectively, with 9 bases between them. For the CDR3, the DNA is TGTGCCAGCAGTGAAGCGTCGGTCTTCACAGATACGCAGTATTTT. This encodes CASSEASVFTDTQYF. Supplemented by reference TRBV2 and TRBJ2-3, the full variable domain reads EPEVTQTPSHQVTQMGQEVILRCVPISNHLYFYWYRQILGQKVEFLVSFYNNEISEKSEIFDDQFSVERPDGSNFTLKIRSTKLEDSAMYFCASSEASVFTDTQYFGPGTRLTVL.

The rearrangement joins TRBV4-1 to TRBJ1-2; D is unresolved. Trimming took off 3 bases at V and 6 bases at J, with 17 bases between the two ends. The CDR3 has 15 residues. In germline, CDR1 is MGHRA, CDR2 YSYEKL. CDR3 amino acids: CASSHLRQGFNGYTF. The CDR3 bases are TGCGCCAGCAGCCACCTCCGACAAGGCTTTAATGGCTACACCTTC.

The chain carries TRBV6-5 and TRBJ2-7, with no clear D. This CDR3 region has 12 residues. The ends were cut back, 5 bases at V and 6 bases at J, with 11 bases in the middle. The germline V gene has CDR1 MNHEY and CDR2 SVGAGI. The CDR3 loop is CASSHQVGEQYF. CDR3 coding DNA: TGTGCCAGCAGTCATCAGGTCGGCGAGCAGTACTTC.

The rearrangement links TRBV19 to TRBJ2-7; 7 nucleotides align to TRBD1. The CDR3 totals 14 residues. V trimming: 5 bases; J trimming: 0 bases; junction bases outside the gene matches: 4. CDR1 is LNHDA, CDR2 SQIVND, per germline (reference sequence). The CDR3 DNA reads TGTGCCAGTAGTCGACAGGGCATCTCCTACGAGCAGTACTTC. It codes for CASSRQGISYEQYF.

Here the CDR3 DNA reads TGTGCCAGCAGCCTACAGGGGGCGGACTATGGCTACACCTTC. As protein: CASSLQGADYGYTF. The chain has TRBV5-6 and TRBJ1-2; 9 bases fit TRBD1. V trimming: 4 bases; J trimming: 3 bases; junction bases outside the gene matches: 4. CDR1 and CDR2 from the germline V gene are SGHDT and YYEEEE. The CDR3 extends over 14 amino acids. The whole variable domain, filled in from reference TRBV5-6 and TRBJ1-2, reads DAGVTQSPTHLIKTRGQQVTLRCSPKSGHDTVSWYQQALGQGPQFIFQYYEEEERQRGNFPDRFSGHQFPNYSSELNVNALLLGDSALYLCASSLQGADYGYTFGSGTRLTVV.

Comment on this clone: One end of the junction varies from germline; a read error may be responsible. The chain employs TRBV5-5 and TRBJ1-1; D unresolved. Germline values: CDR1 SGHKS, CDR2 YYEKEE (reference sequence). CDR3 length: 15 residues. The CDR3 DNA reads TGTGCCAGCAGCTTGGTCCCGGGGATGAACGCTGAAGCTTTCTTT. It encodes CASSLVPGMNAEAFF.

The V and J genes are TRBV5-1 and TRBJ1-4, with D maybe TRBD1 (6 bases). The CDR3 has 14 residues. The germline V gene encodes CDR1 SGHRS and CDR2 YFSETQ. Trimming took off 5 bases at V and 7 bases at J, with 15 bases between the two ends. CDR3 DNA sequence: TGCGCCAGCAGTAGGGGGACCAGGTCTGAAAAACTGTTTTTT. Its protein is CASSRGTRSEKLFF.

This sequence joins TRBV27 and TRBJ1-2, with a weak D call TRBD1 (6 bases). V shed 3 bases and J shed 6 bases, with 11 bases lying between them. The length of the CDR3 is 13 residues. Germline V gene data show CDR1 as MNHEY and CDR2 as SMNVEV (reference sequence). Here the CDR3 reads CASSFRQVNGYTF. The CDR3 bases are TGTGCCAGCAGTTTCCGACAGGTCAATGGCTACACCTTC.

This clone was counted once. The germline gene is not matched at one end of the junction; a read error may be the cause. The CDR3 coding sequence is TGCGACAGCCACGGGACAGAACGCCAAGAGACCCAGTACTTC. It is translated as CDSHGTERQETQYF. The chain combines TRBV2 with TRBJ2-5; TRBD1 matches 7 bases. CDR1 SNHLY and CDR2 FYNNEI come from the germline V gene. This CDR3 has 14 residues.

The table lists this clone with a few counts. The chain carries TRBV6-5 and TRBJ1-1, with TRBD1 matching over 7 bases. After removal of 5 bases from V and 8 bases from J, the junction contained 8 bases not matched to a gene. CDR1 is MNHEY, CDR2 SVGAGI, per germline. CDR3 length: 13 residues. The CDR3 is CASSPGQTSEAFF. Written as DNA, the CDR3 is TGTGCCAGCAGTCCGGGACAGACATCGGAAGCTTTCTTT.

The V call is TRBV28, the J call TRBJ1-3; D ambiguous. The V gene's germline CDR1 is MDHEN and CDR2 SYDVKM. The length of the CDR3 is 13 residues. V was trimmed by 5 bases and J by 0 bases, leaving 5 bases between them. CDR3 residues: CASSRYSGNTIYF. In DNA form, the CDR3 reads TGTGCCAGCAGTCGCTACTCTGGAAACACCATATATTTT.

This rearrangement joins TRBV5-1 to TRBJ2-3; D not certain. Germline CDR1 is SGHRS and CDR2 is YFSETQ. The CDR3 is made up of 16 amino acids. The V and J ends lost 7 bases and 0 bases respectively, with 18 bases between them. CDR3 sequence (DNA): TGCGCCAGCTCGTCGGATCTTCAGGCCAGCACAGATACGCAGTATTTT. Translation gives CASSSDLQASTDTQYF.

A note on this clone: Other DNA sequences within the sample encode an identical CDR3. The chain carries TRBV12-3 or TRBV12-4 and TRBJ2-7; D unclear. V was cut by 5 bases and J by 0 bases, with 8 bases left in between. CDR3 size: 13 residues. The CDR3 sequence is CASSRDSSYEQYF. CDR3 nucleotides: TGTGCCAGCAGTAGAGATAGCTCCTACGAGCAGTACTTC.

The gene calls are TRBV4-1 and TRBJ1-1; 8 nucleotides agree with TRBD1. With V trimmed by 5 bases and J by 4 bases, 12 bases remained unmatched. Germline values: CDR1 MGHRA, CDR2 YSYEKL. The CDR3 covers 16 residues. CDR3 nucleotide sequence: TGCGCCAGCAGCTACCAGGGGGCGGCCAGTGGCACTGAAGCTTTCTTT. Its protein product is CASSYQGAASGTEAFF.

The chain links TRBV3-1 (or the pseudogene TRBV3-2) to TRBJ2-1; 11 bases line up with TRBD2. V gave up 3 bases and J gave up 6 bases; unmatched junction bases: 10. The length of the CDR3 is 17 residues. The germline gives CDR1 LGHDT, CDR2 YNNKEL (reference sequence). This CDR3 is CASSHSAGTSGPNEQFF. The CDR3 coding sequence is TGTGCCAGCAGCCATTCAGCCGGGACTAGCGGCCCCAATGAGCAGTTCTTC.

The CDR3 loop is CATSRVTGNGRDTQYF. The CDR3 nucleotides are TGTGCCACCAGCAGAGTGACAGGGAATGGGCGCGATACGCAGTATTTT. The chain recombines TRBV15 with TRBJ2-3, with TRBD1 matching 7 bases. With 1 base clipped from V and 6 bases from J, the junction kept 10 bases outside the gene matches. This CDR3 contains 16 residues. The germline V gene encodes CDR1 LNHNV and CDR2 YYDKDF (reference sequence). Full variable domain (remainder filled in from reference TRBV15 and TRBJ2-3): DAMVIQNPRYQVTQFGKPVTLSCSQTLNHNVMYWYQQKSSQAPKLLFHYYDKDFNNEADTPDNFQSRRPNTSFCFLDIRSPGLGDTAMYLCATSRVTGNGRDTQYFGPGTRLTVL.

This clone has a single count. The chain joins TRBV5-1 to TRBJ2-1, with TRBD2 matching over 7 bases. There are 15 residues in the CDR3. V was clipped by 4 bases and J by 6 bases; unmatched bases: 10. Germline loops: CDR1 SGHRS, CDR2 YFSETQ. The CDR3 DNA sequence: TGCGCCAGCAGCCCCCAAGCGGGAAGGCTCAATGAGCAGTTCTTC. Translation: CASSPQAGRLNEQFF.

This chain links TRBV15 with TRBJ2-7; 9 positions agree with TRBD2. V lost 4 bases and J lost 7; bases outside the gene matches: 11. Germline V gene sequence: CDR1 LNHNV, CDR2 YYDKDF (reference sequence). The CDR3 spans 15 residues. The CDR3 here is CATSNILAGAEEQYF. Here the CDR3 DNA reads TGTGCCACCAGCAACATTTTAGCGGGAGCGGAGGAGCAGTACTTC. Combining the CDR3 with reference TRBV15 and TRBJ2-7 gives the whole variable domain DAMVIQNPRYQVTQFGKPVTLSCSQTLNHNVMYWYQQKSSQAPKLLFHYYDKDFNNEADTPDNFQSRRPNTSFCFLDIRSPGLGDTAMYLCATSNILAGAEEQYFGPGTRLTVT.